These T cell receptor beta chains were read from a single sample in a study of beta chain features in type 1 diabetes. This table comes from immunoSEQ multiplex PCR, and its TCRdb copy is limited to in-frame clones, with some not included. The sample has roughly 330,000 clones; roughly 13% are singletons. The sample consisted of naive CD4+ T cells from blood. The receptors were gathered from a woman aged 18-29 years with type 1 diabetes. Each CDR3 is given with its conserved first and last residue. D genes are given only for firm matches. A row's size may be missing; if present it is once, few, many or a size class.

>TRBV7-9|few|TRBD1|TRBJ2-2
CASSSLRLQGFTGELFF
TGTGCCAGCAGCTCCCTGCGTCTACAGGGGTTTACCGGGGAGCTGTTTTTT
>TRBV6-1|few|TRBD2|TRBJ2-1
CASMGIAAGEEQFF
TGTGCCAGCATGGGAATAGCGGCGGGAGAAGAGCAGTTCTTC
>TRBV19|once|NA|TRBJ1-1
CASSISGSAVGTEAFF
TGTGCCAGTAGTATTTCGGGGTCGGCAGTCGGCACTGAAGCTTTCTTT
>TRBV7-2|few|TRBD2|TRBJ2-1
CASSRISSTSEFF
TGTGCCAGCAGCCGAATATCCTCGACTAGCGAGTTCTTC
>TRBV5-1|NA|TRBD2|TRBJ2-7
CASSLIAGEAGEQYF
TGCGCCAGCAGCTTAATAGCGGGAGAAGCGGGTGAGCAGTACTTC
>TRBV2|NA|NA|TRBJ1-1
CAGSYRENTEAFF
TGTGCCGGTAGTTACAGAGAGAACACTGAAGCTTTCTTT
>TRBV29-1|NA|NA|TRBJ1-1
CSVLTGLWTEAFF
TGCAGCGTATTGACAGGCCTCTGGACTGAAGCTTTCTTT
>TRBV5-4|NA|TRBD1|TRBJ2-5
CASRPGQGGQETQYF
TGTGCCAGCAGGCCAGGCCAAGGGGGCCAGGAGACCCAGTACTTC
>TRBV5-1|few|TRBD2|TRBJ2-5
CASSFSGTRETQYF
TGCGCCAGCAGCTTCAGCGGGACGAGAGAGACCCAGTACTTC
>TRBV6-6|few|TRBD1|TRBJ2-1
CASSDRGSNEQFF
TGTGCCAGCAGCGACAGGGGGAGCAATGAGCAGTTCTTC
>TRBV29-1|NA|TRBD1|TRBJ2-1
CSAKAGGDPGYEQFF
TGCAGCGCAAAAGCAGGGGGCGATCCCGGCTATGAGCAGTTCTTC
>TRBV7-3|few|TRBD2|TRBJ2-7
CASSLTKAGGSYEQYF
TGTGCCAGCAGCTTAACGAAAGCGGGAGGGTCCTACGAGCAGTACTTC
>TRBV11-2|few|NA|TRBJ2-1
CASSLGYTTYNEQFF
TGTGCCAGCAGCTTAGGTTATACTACTTACAATGAGCAGTTCTTC
>TRBV11-3|NA|NA|TRBJ1-2
CASSRGRETGGYTF
TGTGCCAGCAGCAGAGGACGGGAGACGGGGGGCTACACCTTC
>TRBV6-5|NA|NA|TRBJ1-5
CASSPRIYQPQHF
TGTGCCAGCAGCCCCAGGATCTATCAGCCCCAGCATTTT
>TRBV28|few|TRBD2|TRBJ2-7
CASSSSGLAGVGQYF
TGTGCCAGCAGCTCATCAGGACTAGCGGGAGTGGGGCAGTACTTC
>TRBV28|NA|NA|TRBJ2-3
CASRLSGTDTQYF
TGTGCCAGCAGATTAAGCGGCACAGATACGCAGTATTTT
>TRBV7-2|few|TRBD1|TRBJ1-5
CASSSRQGYQPQHF
TGTGCCAGCAGCTCTAGACAGGGATATCAGCCCCAGCATTTT
>TRBV5-1|NA|TRBD2|TRBJ2-1
CASSKRTSDNEQFF
TGCGCCAGCAGCAAGCGGACTAGCGACAATGAGCAGTTCTTC
>TRBV6-5|NA|NA|TRBJ2-7
CASSKQGYEQYF
TGTGCCAGCAGTAAACAGGGTTACGAGCAGTACTTC
>TRBV18|few|TRBD1|TRBJ1-2
CASSPGQGDYGYTF
TGTGCCAGCTCCCCCGGACAGGGTGACTATGGCTACACCTTC
>TRBV7-2|few|NA|TRBJ2-7
CASSLRTGSVYEQYF
TGTGCCAGCAGCTTAAGGACCGGGAGCGTCTACGAGCAGTACTTC
>TRBV7-2|NA|TRBD2|TRBJ2-4
CASSRGGAGGNIQYF
TGTGCCAGCAGCCGGGGGGGAGCGGGAGGAAACATTCAGTACTTC
>TRBV11-2|few|TRBD2|TRBJ2-1
CASRPLAGTSYNEQFF
TGTGCCAGCAGACCGCTAGCGGGAACCTCCTACAATGAGCAGTTCTTC
>TRBV30|few|NA|TRBJ2-3
CAWSGLTNTDTQYF
TGTGCCTGGAGTGGACTAACTAACACAGATACGCAGTATTTT
>TRBV7-9|NA|TRBD2|TRBJ2-3
CASSLAMGLAGADTQYF
TGTGCCAGCAGCTTAGCGATGGGACTAGCGGGAGCCGATACGCAGTATTTT
>TRBV19|few|TRBD1|TRBJ1-5
CASSFRQGAQPQHF
TGTGCCAGTAGTTTTCGACAGGGGGCACAGCCCCAGCATTTT
>TRBV5-1|few|NA|TRBJ2-3
CASSFGGSRTDTQYF
TGCGCCAGCAGTTTCGGAGGAAGTAGGACAGATACGCAGTATTTT